Presented here are 6 T cell receptor beta chains from one specimen sequenced in a study of early T cells in non-severe SARS-CoV-2 infection (dated by TCRdb to the early 2020s). Library preparation was by 5' RACE. The listed sequencing device is NextSeq 500. The public reads were reprocessed in TCRdb via fastp at Q25 and MiXCR, keeping in-frame beta chains. A single entry per CDR3 protein holds the most common genes and DNA from its merged rows. The sample has 85,000 to 100,000 distinct CDR3 sequences on record, approximately 10% of them singletons. The ten largest clones capture 4.5% to 5.5% of the sample. The sequencing input was whole blood. The receptor set was obtained from an adult who was a healthcare worker with PCR-confirmed SARS-CoV-2 infection or an uninfected control (not recorded which).

The chain links TRBV6-5 to TRBJ1-6; no clear D gene. The CDR3 is 15 residues long. V was trimmed by 4 bases and J by 6 bases, leaving 13 bases between them. Germline lookup yields CDR1 MNHEY and CDR2 SVGAGI. The CDR3 region is CASSSPTEANSPLHF. The DNA of the CDR3 is TGTGCCAGCAGTTCCCCGACGGAAGCTAATTCACCCCTCCACTTT.

The rearrangement joins TRBV6-1 to TRBJ2-7, with TRBD1 identical over 7 bases. V lost 6 bases, J lost 3 bases, and 8 bases stayed unmatched. Per the germline V gene, CDR1 is MNHNS and CDR2 is SASEGT. CDR3 length: 14 residues. CDR3 DNA: TGTGCCAGCAGACCGGGACAGAGCCTCTACGAGCAGTACTTC. Translation: CASRPGQSLYEQYF.

This clonotype was observed a handful of times. The chain recombines TRBV5-1 with TRBJ1-1, with 7 bases lining up with TRBD1. Germline values: CDR1 SGHRS, CDR2 YFSETQ. Trimming at V came to 2 bases and at J to 2 bases, leaving 9 bases not matched to a gene. The CDR3 has 16 amino acids. The CDR3 bases are TGCGCCAGCAGCTTACAGGGGAGAGAATTTAACACTGAAGCTTTCTTT. Protein sequence: CASSLQGREFNTEAFF. Full variable domain (outside the CDR3, taken from reference TRBV5-1 and TRBJ1-1): KAGVTQTPRYLIKTRGQQVTLSCSPISGHRSVSWYQQTPGQGLQFLFEYFSETQRNKGNFPGRFSGRQFSNSRSEMNVSTLELGDSALYLCASSLQGREFNTEAFFGQGTRLTVV.

This clonotype came up a few times. The rearrangement links TRBV7-9 to TRBJ1-2; tentatively, D is TRBD1 (5 bases). This CDR3 comprises 15 residues. CDR1 SEHNR and CDR2 FQNEAQ come from the germline V gene (reference sequence). The V end was cut by 6 bases, the J end by 6 bases, with 20 bases between. The CDR3 protein is CASRLTGTGPHGYTF. In DNA form, the CDR3 reads TGTGCCAGCAGGTTAACGGGGACCGGGCCACATGGCTACACCTTC.

The V call is TRBV27, the J call TRBJ2-1; the match to TRBD2 covers 7 bases. The CDR3 is 15 amino acids. Unmatched junction bases numbered 6, after V lost 7 bases and J lost 0 bases. CDR1 and CDR2 (germline): MNHEY, SMNVEV (reference sequence). CDR3 in amino acids: CASNPSGGSYNEQFF. CDR3 DNA: TGTGCCAGCAACCCTAGCGGCGGCTCCTACAATGAGCAGTTCTTC.

The chain links TRBV6-2 or TRBV6-3 to TRBJ2-3; perhaps TRBD2 as D (6 bases). The V end was cut by 2 bases, the J end by 12 bases, with 15 bases between. CDR3 length: 13 amino acids. Germline V CDR1 and CDR2: MNHEY, SVGEGT. CDR3 residues: CASSYNGGHPQYF. The CDR3 coding sequence is TGTGCCAGCAGTTACAATGGAGGGCACCCTCAGTATTTT.